This TCR beta chain is drawn from a study of human T cells and chemical hapten exposure. The time point was: pre-sensitization, week 0. Treatment here: therapeutic diphenylcyclopropenone sensitization with weekly scalp DPC. Unfractionated whole blood was the source of the extracted total RNA. The study's library attached unique molecular identifiers to single cDNA molecules. A single record per CDR3 protein comes from TCRdb applying MiXCR to the RACE reads. The table records around 120,000 distinct CDR3 sequences, about 13% of them present only once. CDR3 length equals 12 residues. The V segment lost 2 bases and the J segment 11 bases; nucleotides outside the gene matches: 8. Germline V gene lookup returns CDR1 DFQATT and CDR2 SNEGSKA (reference sequence).

Sample: whole blood, taken in connection with sensitization to the hapten diphenylcyclopropenone (DPC). This chain uses TRBV20-1 with TRBJ1-1, with TRBD1 matching over 7 bases. The origin of this receptor is a woman aged 18-30 years with alopecia areata. Some clones in this sample may be carry-over from other donors' samples. This CDR3 is CSARISDRRAFF. CDR3 in DNA: TGCAGTGCTAGAATATCGGACAGGAGGGCTTTCTTT.